This is a list of T cell receptor beta chains from one sample in a study of PD-1 blockade in classical Hodgkin lymphoma. Libraries were prepared by immunoSEQ multiplex PCR; TCRdb keeps only in-frame clonotypes and omits some of them. The sample holds 85,000 to 90,000 clones, approximately 90% seen once. The sample here was peripheral blood mononuclear cells (PBMCs), taken before the fourth cycle of nivolumab. These receptor sequences come from a human donor with classical Hodgkin lymphoma. Both conserved end residues are part of each CDR3. D genes are given only for firm matches. Size is omitted from some rows. Given values are once, few, many or a class for expanded clones.

j_call,v_call,clone_size,d_call,cdr3_aa,cdr3_nt
TRBJ1-5,TRBV19,once,-,CAIGGGNQPQHF,TGTGCCATAGGGGGTGGCAATCAGCCCCAGCATTTT
TRBJ1-2,TRBV6-5,once,-,CASSSNTYGYTF,TGTGCCAGCAGCTCCAACACCTATGGCTACACCTTC
TRBJ2-7,TRBV7-9,-,TRBD1,CASSWDRSYEQYF,TGTGCCAGCAGCTGGGACAGGTCCTACGAGCAGTACTTC
TRBJ2-5,TRBV11-3,-,TRBD2,CASSLPGTSGGEETQYF,TGTGCCAGCAGCCTCCCGGGGACTAGCGGGGGAGAAGAGACCCAGTACTTC
TRBJ1-5,TRBV19,-,-,CASRGGRLGQPQHF,TGTGCCAGTAGGGGGGGGCGTCTCGGTCAGCCCCAGCATTTT
TRBJ2-1,TRBV7-9,-,-,CASSPRRKSSYNEQFF,TGTGCCAGCAGCCCTAGACGGAAAAGCTCCTACAATGAGCAGTTCTTC
TRBJ2-2,TRBV14,-,-,CASSQPWGVAGTGELFF,TGTGCCAGCAGCCAACCCTGGGGGGTAGCTGGCACCGGGGAGCTGTTTTTT
TRBJ2-5,TRBV7-2,-,-,CASSFSRVPETQYF,TGTGCCAGCAGCTTTTCGAGGGTGCCAGAGACCCAGTACTTC
TRBJ2-1,TRBV12-5,-,-,CASGLTLLDEQFF,TGTGCTAGTGGTTTAACCCTCCTCGATGAGCAGTTCTTC
TRBJ2-2,TRBV2,few,TRBD1,CASSLHRDRFIESGGELFF,TGTGCCAGCAGCCTACACCGGGACAGGTTCATTGAAAGTGGCGGGGAGCTGTTTTTT
TRBJ2-5,TRBV21-1,-,-,CASSKGAAPQGETQYF,TGTGCCAGCAGCAAAGGTGCGGCCCCTCAGGGGGAGACCCAGTACTTC
TRBJ2-4,TRBV5-6,-,-,CASSLRGVLNIQYF,TGTGCCAGCAGCTTACGGGGAGTTTTAAACATTCAGTACTTC
TRBJ1-2,TRBV28,-,TRBD1,CASRDSYYGYTF,TGTGCCAGTCGGGACAGCTACTATGGCTACACCTTC
TRBJ2-7,TRBV5-4,-,-,CASSFSAGSYEQYF,TGTGCCAGCAGCTTTTCAGCCGGCTCCTACGAGCAGTACTTC
TRBJ2-3,TRBV19,-,TRBD2,CASSNGLAGGVDTQYF,TGTGCCAGTAGTAATGGACTAGCGGGGGGTGTAGATACGCAGTATTTT
TRBJ1-5,TRBV7-3,-,-,CASSFPPGGNQPQHF,TGTGCCAGCAGCTTCCCTCCCGGGGGCAATCAGCCCCAGCATTTT
TRBJ1-2,TRBV5-6,once,-,CASSSEQVRRITF,TGTGCCAGCAGCAGCGAACAGGTTCGAAGGATCACCTTC
TRBJ2-5,TRBV29-1,-,-,CSVVGAARETQYF,TGCAGCGTTGTCGGGGCAGCTAGGGAGACCCAGTACTTC
TRBJ2-2,TRBV18,-,-,CASFPPRRQSGNTGELFF,TGTGCCAGCTTCCCGCCCCGACGACAATCAGGGAACACCGGGGAGCTGTTTTTT
TRBJ1-5,TRBV4-1,-,-,CASSQGPRSNQPQHF,TGCGCCAGCAGCCAGGGACCGAGAAGCAATCAGCCCCAGCATTTT
TRBJ2-5,TRBV10-3,-,TRBD1,CAIGSGQGETQYF,TGTGCCATCGGGTCTGGACAGGGTGAGACCCAGTACTTC
TRBJ1-2,TRBV6-1,once,TRBD1,CASSAITGGYGYTF,TGTGCCAGCAGTGCCATAACAGGGGGCTATGGCTACACCTTC
TRBJ1-4,TRBV23-1,-,TRBD1,CASSQYPTGGDRTNEKLFF,TGCGCCAGCAGTCAATACCCGACAGGGGGAGACCGAACTAATGAAAAACTGTTTTTT